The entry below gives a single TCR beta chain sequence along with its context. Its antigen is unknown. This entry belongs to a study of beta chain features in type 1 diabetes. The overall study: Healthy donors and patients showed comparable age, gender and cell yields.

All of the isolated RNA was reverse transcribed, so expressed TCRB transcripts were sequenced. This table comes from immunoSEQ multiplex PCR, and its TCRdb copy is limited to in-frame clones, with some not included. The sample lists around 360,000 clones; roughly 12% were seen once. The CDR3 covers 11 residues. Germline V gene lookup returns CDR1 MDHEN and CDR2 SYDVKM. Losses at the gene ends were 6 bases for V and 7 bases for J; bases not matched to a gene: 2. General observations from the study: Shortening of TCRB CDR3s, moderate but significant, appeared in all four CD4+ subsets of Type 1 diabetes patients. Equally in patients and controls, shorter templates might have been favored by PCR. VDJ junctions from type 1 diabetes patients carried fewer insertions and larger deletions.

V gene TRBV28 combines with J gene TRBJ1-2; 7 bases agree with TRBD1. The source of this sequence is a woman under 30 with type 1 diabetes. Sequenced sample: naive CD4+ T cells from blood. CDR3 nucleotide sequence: TGTGCCAGCAGGACAGGGTTTGGCTACACCTTC. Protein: CASRTGFGYTF.